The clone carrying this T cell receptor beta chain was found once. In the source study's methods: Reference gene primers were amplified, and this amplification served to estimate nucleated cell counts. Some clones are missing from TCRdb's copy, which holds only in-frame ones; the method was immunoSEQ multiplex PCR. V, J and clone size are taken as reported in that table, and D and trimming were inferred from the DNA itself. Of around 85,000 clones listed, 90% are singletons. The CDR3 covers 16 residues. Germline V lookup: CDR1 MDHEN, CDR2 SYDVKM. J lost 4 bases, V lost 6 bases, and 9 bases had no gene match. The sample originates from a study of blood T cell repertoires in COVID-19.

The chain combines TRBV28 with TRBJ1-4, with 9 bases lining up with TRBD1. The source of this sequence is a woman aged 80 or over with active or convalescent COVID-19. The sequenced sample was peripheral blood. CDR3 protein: CASSGTGKFGNEKLFF. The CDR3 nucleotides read TGTGCCAGCAGCGGGACAGGGAAGTTCGGTAATGAAAAACTGTTTTTT.